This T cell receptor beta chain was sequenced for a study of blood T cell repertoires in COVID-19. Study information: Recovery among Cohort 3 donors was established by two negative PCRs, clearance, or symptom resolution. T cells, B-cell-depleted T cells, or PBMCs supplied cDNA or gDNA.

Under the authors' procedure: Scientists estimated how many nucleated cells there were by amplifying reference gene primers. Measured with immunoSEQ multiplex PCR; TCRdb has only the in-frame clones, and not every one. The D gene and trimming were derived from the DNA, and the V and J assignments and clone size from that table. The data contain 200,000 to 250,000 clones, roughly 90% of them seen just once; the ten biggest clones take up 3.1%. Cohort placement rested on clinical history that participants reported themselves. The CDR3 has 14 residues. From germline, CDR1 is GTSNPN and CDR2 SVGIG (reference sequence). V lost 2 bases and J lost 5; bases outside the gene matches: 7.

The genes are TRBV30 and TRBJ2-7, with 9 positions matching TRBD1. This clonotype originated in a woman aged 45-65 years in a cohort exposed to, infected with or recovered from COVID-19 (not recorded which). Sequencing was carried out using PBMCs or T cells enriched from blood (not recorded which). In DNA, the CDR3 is TGTGCCTGGAGTCCTACAGGGGGCTCGAACGAGCAGTACTTC. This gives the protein CAWSPTGGSNEQYF. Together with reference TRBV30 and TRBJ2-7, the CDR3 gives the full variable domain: SQTIHQWPATLVQPVGSPLSLECTVEGTSNPNLYWYRQAAGRGLQLLFYSVGIGQISSEVPQNLSASRPQDRQFILSSKKLLLSDSGFYLCAWSPTGGSNEQYFGPGTRLTVT.